The T cell receptor beta chain under discussion was sequenced for a study of metastatic and nonmetastatic thyroid tumors. Background on the study: Across peripheral blood and tumor or nodule tissue samples taken from malignant and benign thyroid patients, the repertoires were compared with one another.

No treatment of any kind had been given to any patient before thyroid surgery. TCRdb called clones again from the PCR reads with MiXCR. The data show 50,000 or so clones, roughly 23% seen once. The TCR sequence derives from a male donor with papillary thyroid cancer or a benign thyroid nodule (not recorded which). Some clones in this sample may be carry-over from other donors' samples. The sequenced material came from blood.

The CDR3 protein is CASSLDPQGARGYTF. The CDR3 nucleotides are TGCGCCAGCAGCTTGGATCCCCAGGGGGCGCGTGGCTACACCTTC. This chain joins TRBV5-1 and TRBJ1-2; 8 bases map to TRBD1. Per germline, CDR1 SGHRS and CDR2 YFSETQ. This CDR3 has 15 residues. Trimming removed 0 bases from V and 7 bases from J; junction bases left unmatched: 8.